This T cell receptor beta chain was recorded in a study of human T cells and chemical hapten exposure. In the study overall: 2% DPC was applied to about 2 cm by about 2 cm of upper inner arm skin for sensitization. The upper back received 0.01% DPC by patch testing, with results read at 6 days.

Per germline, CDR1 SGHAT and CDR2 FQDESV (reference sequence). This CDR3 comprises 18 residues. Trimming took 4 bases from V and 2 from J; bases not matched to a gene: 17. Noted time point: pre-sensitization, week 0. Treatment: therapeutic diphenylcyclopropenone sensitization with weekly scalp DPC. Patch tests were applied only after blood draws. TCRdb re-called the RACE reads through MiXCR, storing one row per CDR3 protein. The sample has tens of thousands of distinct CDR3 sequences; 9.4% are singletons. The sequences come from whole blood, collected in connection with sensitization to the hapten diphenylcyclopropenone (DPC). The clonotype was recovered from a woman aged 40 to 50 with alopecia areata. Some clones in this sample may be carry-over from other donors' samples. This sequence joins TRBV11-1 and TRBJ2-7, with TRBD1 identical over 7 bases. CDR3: CASSSRVGPTGVAYEQYF. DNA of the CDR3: TGTGCCAGCAGCTCGAGGGTGGGCCCAACAGGGGTTGCCTACGAGCAGTACTTC.